The sample holds many counts of the clone carrying this T cell receptor (beta chain). Its antigen is unknown. Trimming stripped 6 bases from V and 10 bases from J, with 19 bases between. Germline V gene data show CDR1 as DFQATT and CDR2 as SNEGSKA (reference sequence). The CDR3 spans 13 residues. Synthesis of TCR cDNA relied on 5'RACE template switching, which attached a universal primer site and UMIs. TCRdb passed the 5' RACE reads through MiXCR, listing each CDR3 protein once. The profile shows roughly 240,000 distinct CDR3 sequences, roughly 6.8% of them singletons. This sample is part of a study of T cells after yellow fever vaccination. Study-wide results and limits: Contaminating bulk clonotypes could be abundant in FACS-sorted repertoires. Weaker, the secondary response peaked sooner, at day 5 versus 15. There was a small share of clonotypes that showed up in both the CD4 and CD8 compartments.

Source: CD4+ T cells sorted from PBMCs, taken on the day of the yellow fever booster vaccination. The rearrangement joins TRBV20-1 to TRBJ2-4, with D perhaps matching TRBD1 (6 bases). The sequence derives from a man aged 25 to 45 who received the YFV17D yellow fever vaccine. Here the CDR3 reads CSAERSGQTIQYF. The CDR3 DNA reads as TGCAGTGCCGAACGTTCCGGACAGACAATTCAGTACTTC.